Described below is a single T cell receptor beta chain sequence and its context. This specimen belongs to a study of response to subunit inactivated influenza vaccine. TCRdb re-called the RT-PCR reads with MiXCR, one entry per CDR3 protein. The sample holds about 620,000 distinct CDR3 sequences, approximately 11% seen once. This CDR3 contains 10 residues. V lost 6 bases and J 5 bases, leaving 4 bases between the germline ends. The germline V gene encodes CDR1 SQVTM and CDR2 ANQGSEA. This same sample was also part of a study on T cells expressing NK-cell markers. As that report states: UMI-tagged 5'RACE template switching yielded the TCR beta cDNA. Repertoires of TCR beta were obtained from T cells sorted as CD3+CD56+NKG2C+, CD3+CD56+NKG2C- and CD3+CD56-NKG2C+. One observes that, in four donors, these clonotypes were also the leading ones within the CD3+CD56-NKG2C+ fraction.

This clonotype was sampled from a middle-aged man who received an inactivated influenza vaccine. The chain recombines TRBV29-1 with TRBJ2-2; D is undetermined. The sample in question was PBMCs from blood, obtained on the day of vaccination. CDR3 amino acids: CSVRTGELFF. In nucleotides, the CDR3 is TGCAGCGTAAGAACCGGGGAGCTGTTTTTT.